The rows below give T cell receptor beta chains drawn from one sample of a study of long-term antiretroviral therapy in people with HIV. Clones were read by immunoSEQ multiplex PCR, and TCRdb kept only the in-frame ones, dropping some. The sample holds under 25,000 clones, approximately 73% seen once. Here the sequenced sample was unsorted PBMCs, taken 0.5 years after starting antiretroviral therapy. These TCRs come from a woman aged 40 to 50 with HIV. CDR3s include the opening cysteine and the closing phenylalanine or tryptophan. The order of the fields is clone size, V gene, J gene, D gene, CDR3 DNA, CDR3 protein. The D gene is left open where the match is weak. Part of the rows lack a size; the others show once, few, many or a class for expanded clones.

clone_size: few; v_call: TRBV7-7; j_call: TRBJ1-5; d_call: TRBD1; cdr3_nt: TGTGCCAGCAGCTACGCAAGAGGACAGGGGCTAAGCAGGAACAATCAGCCCCAGCATTTT; cdr3_aa: CASSYARGQGLSRNNQPQHF
clone_size: .; v_call: TRBV28; j_call: TRBJ1-5; d_call: .; cdr3_nt: TGTGCCAGCAGTCCACAGGGATTCAATCAGCCCCAGCATTTT; cdr3_aa: CASSPQGFNQPQHF
clone_size: .; v_call: TRBV7-9; j_call: TRBJ2-3; d_call: .; cdr3_nt: TGTGCCAGCAGCTTAGCGGGAGCAGATACGCAGTATTTT; cdr3_aa: CASSLAGADTQYF
clone_size: few; v_call: TRBV10-3; j_call: TRBJ2-7; d_call: .; cdr3_nt: TGTGCCATCAGTTCGAGCTCCTACGAGCAGTACTTC; cdr3_aa: CAISSSSYEQYF
clone_size: .; v_call: TRBV6-5; j_call: TRBJ1-4; d_call: TRBD1; cdr3_nt: TGTGCCAGCAGACGAGGACAGGGGAGGGAAAAACTGTTTTTT; cdr3_aa: CASRRGQGREKLFF
clone_size: .; v_call: TRBV29-1; j_call: TRBJ2-4; d_call: .; cdr3_nt: TGCAGCGTTGAAGAGAGGGGAAGGGAAAACATTCAGTACTTC; cdr3_aa: CSVEERGRENIQYF
clone_size: .; v_call: TRBV6-4; j_call: TRBJ1-2; d_call: .; cdr3_nt: TGTGCCAGCAGTGATGGTCCGGGTACTAATGGCTACACCTTC; cdr3_aa: CASSDGPGTNGYTF
clone_size: .; v_call: TRBV7-3; j_call: TRBJ2-3; d_call: .; cdr3_nt: TGTGCCAGCAGCCACCCGGTCTACGGGGCGGGTGGGCCAGATACGCAGTATTTT; cdr3_aa: CASSHPVYGAGGPDTQYF
clone_size: .; v_call: TRBV18; j_call: TRBJ2-2; d_call: TRBD2; cdr3_nt: TGTGCCAGCTCACCCCCGGGACTAGCGAACACCGGGGAGCTGTTTTTT; cdr3_aa: CASSPPGLANTGELFF
clone_size: .; v_call: TRBV19; j_call: TRBJ1-6; d_call: .; cdr3_nt: TGTGCCAGTAGACGGGAGAGTACATATAATTCACCCCTCCACTTT; cdr3_aa: CASRRESTYNSPLHF
clone_size: .; v_call: TRBV5-1; j_call: TRBJ2-5; d_call: TRBD1; cdr3_nt: TGCGCCAGCAGCCCGACTCCGGACAGGGCCCTAGAGGAGACCCAGTACTTC; cdr3_aa: CASSPTPDRALEETQYF
clone_size: .; v_call: TRBV5-1; j_call: TRBJ1-5; d_call: .; cdr3_nt: TGCGCCAGCAGCTTCGGTTCTGGCAATCAGCCCCAGCATTTT; cdr3_aa: CASSFGSGNQPQHF
clone_size: .; v_call: TRBV9; j_call: TRBJ1-2; d_call: .; cdr3_nt: TGTGCCAGCAGCCTTCGGGACTCCAGCGTCTATGGCTACACCTTC; cdr3_aa: CASSLRDSSVYGYTF
clone_size: few; v_call: TRBV5-1; j_call: TRBJ1-1; d_call: .; cdr3_nt: TGCGCCAGCTCAGCCAGCACTGAAGCTTTCTTT; cdr3_aa: CASSASTEAFF
clone_size: few; v_call: TRBV19; j_call: TRBJ1-6; d_call: TRBD1; cdr3_nt: TGTGCCAGTAGTATAACGGGACAGGGATCTTCCTTCCTCCACTTT; cdr3_aa: CASSITGQGSSFLHF
clone_size: .; v_call: TRBV6-6; j_call: TRBJ1-1; d_call: .; cdr3_nt: TGTGCCAGCAGTTACGGCCCGGGTGGGGGAGGGTATGAAGCTTTCTTT; cdr3_aa: CASSYGPGGGGYEAFF
clone_size: .; v_call: TRBV7-2; j_call: TRBJ2-5; d_call: TRBD2; cdr3_nt: TGTGCCAGCAGCTTATCGATGGGGGGGAAAGAGACCCAGTACTTC; cdr3_aa: CASSLSMGGKETQYF
clone_size: .; v_call: TRBV6-1; j_call: TRBJ1-1; d_call: TRBD1; cdr3_nt: TGTGCCAGCAGGGGAAGCCGGGACAGGAACACTGAAGCTTTCTTT; cdr3_aa: CASRGSRDRNTEAFF
clone_size: few; v_call: TRBV7-2; j_call: TRBJ2-1; d_call: TRBD1; cdr3_nt: TGTGCCAGCAGCTTTCGGGACAGGGGGGGACTAGAGCAGTTCTTC; cdr3_aa: CASSFRDRGGLEQFF
clone_size: few; v_call: TRBV2; j_call: TRBJ1-3; d_call: .; cdr3_nt: TGTGCCAGCAGTGTTCAAGGAGATGGAAACACCATATATTTT; cdr3_aa: CASSVQGDGNTIYF
clone_size: few; v_call: TRBV27; j_call: TRBJ1-6; d_call: TRBD1; cdr3_nt: TGTGCCAGCAGTTTGGGGCCCGGGACAGGCGTTTCACCCCTCCACTTT; cdr3_aa: CASSLGPGTGVSPLHF
clone_size: .; v_call: TRBV28; j_call: TRBJ2-7; d_call: TRBD1; cdr3_nt: TGTGCCAGCAGGGAGAGGGACAGCTCCTACGAGCAGTACTTC; cdr3_aa: CASRERDSSYEQYF
clone_size: .; v_call: TRBV2; j_call: TRBJ2-5; d_call: .; cdr3_nt: TGTGCCAGCAGGACAGATAAAGAGACCCAGTACTTC; cdr3_aa: CASRTDKETQYF
clone_size: .; v_call: TRBV19; j_call: TRBJ2-3; d_call: .; cdr3_nt: TGTGCCAGTAGCCCTGACGGAGAAGCAGATACGCAGTATTTT; cdr3_aa: CASSPDGEADTQYF
clone_size: .; v_call: TRBV5-1; j_call: TRBJ2-5; d_call: .; cdr3_nt: TGCGCCAGCAGCCGGGACCAAGAAGAGACCCAGTACTTC; cdr3_aa: CASSRDQEETQYF
clone_size: .; v_call: TRBV7-8; j_call: TRBJ2-7; d_call: TRBD2; cdr3_nt: TGTGCCAGCAGCCCGTGGACTAGCGGGGGGTCCTACGAGCAGTACTTC; cdr3_aa: CASSPWTSGGSYEQYF
clone_size: .; v_call: TRBV19; j_call: TRBJ1-5; d_call: .; cdr3_nt: TGTGCCAGTAGTCCGAACAACAGGGTTTATCAGCCCCAGCATTTT; cdr3_aa: CASSPNNRVYQPQHF
clone_size: .; v_call: TRBV5-1; j_call: TRBJ1-2; d_call: .; cdr3_nt: TGCGCCAGCAGCCCTGGACAAGGGGCCAACTATGGCTACACCTTC; cdr3_aa: CASSPGQGANYGYTF
clone_size: .; v_call: TRBV4-2; j_call: TRBJ2-5; d_call: TRBD2; cdr3_nt: TGTGCCAGCAGCCAAGGAACACTAGCGGGGTACCAAGAGACCCAGTACTTC; cdr3_aa: CASSQGTLAGYQETQYF
clone_size: .; v_call: TRBV5-1; j_call: TRBJ1-1; d_call: .; cdr3_nt: TGCGCCAGCAGCTTGGCGGATGGCACTGAAGCTTTCTTT; cdr3_aa: CASSLADGTEAFF
clone_size: .; v_call: TRBV2; j_call: TRBJ1-3; d_call: .; cdr3_nt: TGTGCCAGCAGTGGGGGCGCCGGTGGAACCATATATTTT; cdr3_aa: CASSGGAGGTIYF
clone_size: .; v_call: TRBV7-8; j_call: TRBJ2-7; d_call: .; cdr3_nt: TGTGCCAGCAGGTTCCTTGCGCGGAGCCGCGACGAGCAGTACTTC; cdr3_aa: CASRFLARSRDEQYF
clone_size: once; v_call: TRBV6-6; j_call: TRBJ2-5; d_call: TRBD1; cdr3_nt: TGTGCCAGCAGTTACTCCAACAGGGGCATTAAGACCCAGTACTTC; cdr3_aa: CASSYSNRGIKTQYF
clone_size: .; v_call: TRBV11-2; j_call: TRBJ1-2; d_call: .; cdr3_nt: TGTGCCAGCAGCCCCCAGGGCCGAGGCTACCCTAACTATGGCTACACCTTC; cdr3_aa: CASSPQGRGYPNYGYTF
clone_size: medium-sized; v_call: TRBV15; j_call: TRBJ2-3; d_call: TRBD2; cdr3_nt: TGTGCCACCAGCAGAGATCGACTAGCGGCGTACACAGATACGCAGTATTTT; cdr3_aa: CATSRDRLAAYTDTQYF
clone_size: few; v_call: TRBV6-1; j_call: TRBJ1-2; d_call: TRBD1; cdr3_nt: TGTGCCAGCACATTAACAGGGGAGGGAATCGGCTACACCTTC; cdr3_aa: CASTLTGEGIGYTF
clone_size: few; v_call: TRBV6-6; j_call: TRBJ2-3; d_call: TRBD2; cdr3_nt: TGTGCCAGCAGGCATACGGGACTAGCGGTCCAGGATACGCAGTATTTT; cdr3_aa: CASRHTGLAVQDTQYF
clone_size: .; v_call: TRBV5-1; j_call: TRBJ2-2; d_call: .; cdr3_nt: TGCGCCAGCAGCTTGTCTGCAGGAACTAAGAACACCGGGGAGCTGTTTTTT; cdr3_aa: CASSLSAGTKNTGELFF
clone_size: .; v_call: TRBV7-8; j_call: TRBJ2-2; d_call: .; cdr3_nt: TGTGCCAGCAGCTTAGGGAGGGCATCCTCGGGGGAGCTGTTTTTT; cdr3_aa: CASSLGRASSGELFF
clone_size: .; v_call: TRBV5-5; j_call: TRBJ2-5; d_call: .; cdr3_nt: TGTGCCAGCAGCTCTGGACAGCTCCAAGAGACCCAGTACTTC; cdr3_aa: CASSSGQLQETQYF
clone_size: .; v_call: TRBV25-1; j_call: TRBJ2-3; d_call: .; cdr3_nt: TGTGCCAGCAGTGCCGATTTTGACACCAGCACAGATACGCAGTATTTT; cdr3_aa: CASSADFDTSTDTQYF
clone_size: .; v_call: TRBV18; j_call: TRBJ1-1; d_call: TRBD1; cdr3_nt: TGTGCCAGCTCATCAATAGGACAGGGGACTGAAGCTTTCTTT; cdr3_aa: CASSSIGQGTEAFF
clone_size: .; v_call: TRBV18; j_call: TRBJ1-1; d_call: .; cdr3_nt: TGTGCCAGCTCACTCGGGGAGGGTGAAGCTTTCTTT; cdr3_aa: CASSLGEGEAFF
clone_size: once; v_call: TRBV14; j_call: TRBJ1-3; d_call: .; cdr3_nt: TGTGCCAGCAGCCCCCTTTTAACAGGGTTCGCTGGAAACACCATATATTTT; cdr3_aa: CASSPLLTGFAGNTIYF
clone_size: once; v_call: TRBV5-4; j_call: TRBJ1-4; d_call: TRBD1; cdr3_nt: TGTGCCAGCAGCTTATGGACAGGGGGCAATGAAAAACTGTTTTTT; cdr3_aa: CASSLWTGGNEKLFF
clone_size: few; v_call: TRBV5-1; j_call: TRBJ2-7; d_call: .; cdr3_nt: TGCGCCAGCAGCTTGCCGCAGGCCTCGGGCGAGCAGTACTTC; cdr3_aa: CASSLPQASGEQYF
clone_size: .; v_call: TRBV5-4; j_call: TRBJ2-2; d_call: .; cdr3_nt: TGTGCCAGCAGCCCCTCGGGGCGGACCGGGGAGCTGTTTTTT; cdr3_aa: CASSPSGRTGELFF
clone_size: .; v_call: TRBV5-5; j_call: TRBJ2-7; d_call: TRBD1; cdr3_nt: TGTGCCAGCAGCTTGGAACAGGGGCCCCCTTCCGAGCAGTACTTC; cdr3_aa: CASSLEQGPPSEQYF